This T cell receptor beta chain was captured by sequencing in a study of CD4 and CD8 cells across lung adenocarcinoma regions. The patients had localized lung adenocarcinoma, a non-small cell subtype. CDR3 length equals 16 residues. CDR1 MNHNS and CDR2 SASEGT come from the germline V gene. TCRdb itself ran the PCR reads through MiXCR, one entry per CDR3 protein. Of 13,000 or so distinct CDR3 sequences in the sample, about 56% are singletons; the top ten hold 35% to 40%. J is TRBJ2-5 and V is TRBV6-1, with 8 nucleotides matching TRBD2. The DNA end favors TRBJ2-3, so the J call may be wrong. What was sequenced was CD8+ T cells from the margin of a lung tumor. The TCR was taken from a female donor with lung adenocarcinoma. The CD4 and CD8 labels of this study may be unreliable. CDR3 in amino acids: CASRGSGGPTKETQYF. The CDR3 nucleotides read TGTGCCAGCAGGGGGAGCGGGGGCCCAACCAAAGAGACGCAGTATTTT.